This is a list of T cell receptor beta chains from one sample in a study of blood T cell repertoires in COVID-19. Using immunoSEQ multiplex PCR, the repertoire was profiled, and TCRdb retains in-frame clones only, with some absent. The sample lists about 160,000 clones, about four fifths occurring once. The sample comprised peripheral blood. The receptors here all came from an elderly woman with active or convalescent COVID-19. Each CDR3 is given without its conserved first and last residue. A D gene is named only where the DNA matches it firmly.

v_call	j_call	d_call	cdr3_aa
TRBV2	TRBJ2-7	TRBD2	ASRETSGNSYEQY
TRBV4-2	TRBJ2-3	TRBD2	ASSPLAGGPDTQY
TRBV19	TRBJ1-1	NA	ASSTITPGANTEAF
TRBV15	TRBJ2-1	NA	ATSRDGSGAYNEQF
TRBV6-6	TRBJ1-3	NA	ASSFKTDSRGTIY
TRBV4-2	TRBJ1-5	TRBD1	ASSQDRKSTGQGQPQH
TRBV7-9	TRBJ1-1	TRBD1	ASASQGDVEAF
TRBV7-3	TRBJ2-1	TRBD2	ASSLTAGGPGSYNEQF
TRBV5-5	TRBJ2-1	TRBD2	ASSFLVAGPNEQF
TRBV30	TRBJ1-3	NA	AGQVATGNTIY
TRBV12-1	TRBJ2-2	NA	ASSYRTSGIRYAGELF
TRBV5-1	TRBJ2-5	TRBD2	ASSLILAGGGETQY
TRBV19	TRBJ2-1	NA	ASSKQVSSYNEQF
TRBV5-1	TRBJ2-1	NA	ASSGDADSYNEQF
TRBV2	TRBJ2-3	TRBD1	ASSVQGAGDTQY
TRBV5-1	TRBJ2-3	TRBD2	ASMTSGGTDTQY
TRBV19	TRBJ1-6	TRBD1	ASRRQGSPLH
TRBV28	TRBJ1-5	NA	ASSFRGVNQPQH
TRBV7-2	TRBJ1-3	NA	ASSEGGARSGNTIY
TRBV6-5	TRBJ2-5	TRBD2	ASSRGTGGGETQY